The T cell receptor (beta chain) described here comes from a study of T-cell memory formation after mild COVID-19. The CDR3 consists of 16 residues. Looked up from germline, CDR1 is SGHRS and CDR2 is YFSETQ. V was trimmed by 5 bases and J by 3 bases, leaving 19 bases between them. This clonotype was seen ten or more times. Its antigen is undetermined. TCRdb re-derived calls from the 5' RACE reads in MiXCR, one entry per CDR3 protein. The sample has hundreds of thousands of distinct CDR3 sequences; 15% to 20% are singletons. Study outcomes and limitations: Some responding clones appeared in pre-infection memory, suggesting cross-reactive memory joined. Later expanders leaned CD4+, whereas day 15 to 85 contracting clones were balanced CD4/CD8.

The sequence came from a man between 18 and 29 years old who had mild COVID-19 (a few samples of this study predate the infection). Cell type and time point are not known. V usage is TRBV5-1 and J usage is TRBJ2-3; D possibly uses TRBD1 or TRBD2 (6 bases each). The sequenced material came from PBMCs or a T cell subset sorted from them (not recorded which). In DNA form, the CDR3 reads TGCGCCAGCAGTCCCGAAAACAGGGAGGCAACAGATACGCAGTATTTT. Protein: CASSPENREATDTQYF.